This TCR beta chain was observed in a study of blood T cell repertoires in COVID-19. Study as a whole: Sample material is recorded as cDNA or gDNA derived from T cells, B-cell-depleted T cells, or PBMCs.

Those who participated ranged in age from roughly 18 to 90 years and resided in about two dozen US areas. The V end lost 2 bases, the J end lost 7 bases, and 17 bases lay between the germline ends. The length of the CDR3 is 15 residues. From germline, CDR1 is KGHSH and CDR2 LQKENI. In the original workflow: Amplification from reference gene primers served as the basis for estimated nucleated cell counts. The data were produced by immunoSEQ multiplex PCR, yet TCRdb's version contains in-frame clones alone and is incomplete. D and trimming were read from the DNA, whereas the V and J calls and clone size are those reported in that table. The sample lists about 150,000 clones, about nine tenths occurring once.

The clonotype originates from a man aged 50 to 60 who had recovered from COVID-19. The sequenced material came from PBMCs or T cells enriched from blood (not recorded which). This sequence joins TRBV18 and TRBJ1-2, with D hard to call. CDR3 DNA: TGTGCCAGCTCACCATACAGTGAACCCCCGTCTGGCTACACCTTC. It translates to CASSPYSEPPSGYTF.